Listed below are T cell receptor beta chains from one sample, sequenced in a study of T cells in localized non-small cell lung cancer. Assay used: immunoSEQ multiplex PCR; TCRdb lists only in-frame clones, some missing. The repertoire has about 52,000 clones, more than 85% of them found once; the top ten carry about 16%. The material was PBMCs, obtained before any cancer treatment. The receptor set was obtained from a female donor with stage II lung adenocarcinoma. The CDR3 runs from the conserved cysteine through the conserved F or W. The D gene is left open where the match is weak. The size of a clone is reported for some rows only, either as once, few or many, or as a class for expanded clones.

v_call,j_call,d_call,clone_size,cdr3_nt,cdr3_aa
TRBV5-1,TRBJ1-2,-,-,TGCGCCAGCAGCTGGGGGGGTTTAGGCAACTATGGCTACACCTTC,CASSWGGLGNYGYTF
TRBV5-6,TRBJ1-5,-,-,TGTGCCAGCAGCTTGCGGGGGAAGGGCAATCAGCCCCAGCATTTT,CASSLRGKGNQPQHF
TRBV14,TRBJ2-7,-,-,TGTGCCAGCAGCCAAAGAGCGGGTTACGAGCAGTACTTC,CASSQRAGYEQYF
TRBV7-2,TRBJ1-3,-,once,TGTGCCAGCAGCTTAAAGGGGTTTGGAAACACCATATATTTT,CASSLKGFGNTIYF
TRBV27,TRBJ1-1,-,-,TGTGCCAGCAGTTCAATTCACCGACAGCAGAACACTGAAGCTTTCTTT,CASSSIHRQQNTEAFF
TRBV19,TRBJ2-3,-,-,TGTGCCAGTAGTGATAGGGGTCGGGGTAGCACAGATACGCAGTATTTT,CASSDRGRGSTDTQYF
TRBV5-1,TRBJ2-1,-,few,TGCGCCAGCAGCACGGGACCAACCTACAATGAGCAGTTCTTC,CASSTGPTYNEQFF
TRBV7-9,TRBJ1-6,-,-,TGTGCCAGCAGCTTAACAGGGTCATATTCACCCCTCCACTTT,CASSLTGSYSPLHF
TRBV25-1,TRBJ1-4,-,-,TGTGCCAGCAGTGACCTCACAGGGCCGGAAAAACTGTTTTTT,CASSDLTGPEKLFF
TRBV7-2,TRBJ2-3,-,once,TGTGCCAGCAGCTCTGGGATCTCCACAGATACGCAGTATTTT,CASSSGISTDTQYF
TRBV7-6,TRBJ2-5,-,-,TGTGCCAGCAGCTTAGTATCGTATGAGGGGACCCAAGAGACCCAGTACTTC,CASSLVSYEGTQETQYF
TRBV6-5,TRBJ1-2,TRBD1,-,TGTGCCAGCAGTTACCGACAGGGGGCCGACTATGGCTACACCTTC,CASSYRQGADYGYTF
TRBV7-9,TRBJ1-5,-,-,TGTGCCAGCAGCTTAGCCAGGGGAACAGGCAATCAGCCCCAGCATTTT,CASSLARGTGNQPQHF
TRBV5-1,TRBJ2-2,TRBD2,-,TGCGCCAGCAGCTTGAAGGCTAGCGGGGGTAACACCGGGGAGCTGTTTTTT,CASSLKASGGNTGELFF
TRBV6-5,TRBJ2-2,-,-,TGTGCCAGCAGCCGGGGACAAACCGGGGAGCTGTTTTTT,CASSRGQTGELFF
TRBV19,TRBJ1-2,-,-,TGTGCCAGTAGCCCCCCGGGCGGTGGCTACACCTTC,CASSPPGGGYTF
TRBV10-3,TRBJ2-5,-,-,TGTGCCATCAGTCCCACGGGGGAAGGAGAGACCCAGTACTTC,CAISPTGEGETQYF
TRBV11-2,TRBJ1-3,-,-,TGTGCCAGCAGCCTAAACCCTCAAGGAAACACCATATATTTT,CASSLNPQGNTIYF
TRBV4-1,TRBJ1-2,-,-,TGCGCCAGCAGCCAAGATGCGACAGGAAACTATGGCTACACCTTC,CASSQDATGNYGYTF